Included here is one T cell receptor (beta chain) sequence, with context. The data were taken from a study of OX40 agonist ivuxolimab in advanced cancers. CDR3 length: 14 amino acids. The J segment lost 9 bases and the V segment lost 7 bases, leaving 9 bases of the junction unmatched. Germline-derived CDR1 and CDR2 are MNHEY and SMNVEV (reference sequence). Only in-frame clones appear in the TCRdb table, and some are missing; sequencing was by immunoSEQ multiplex PCR. The sample comprises some 50,000 clones, more than 75% of which are singletons, and under 2% rests with the top ten. Here the sequenced sample was CD4+ or CD8+ T cells sorted from blood, taken in a trial of the OX40 agonist ivuxolimab. The chain is built from TRBV27 and TRBJ2-1, with 10 nucleotides matching TRBD2. The TCR sequence derives from an adult with an advanced solid tumor such as melanoma, head and neck, liver or kidney cancer. The CDR3 loop is CASIGSGRSSEQFF. The CDR3 DNA is TGTGCCAGCATTGGTAGCGGGAGGTCAAGTGAGCAGTTCTTC.